This entry describes one T cell receptor beta chain. Using a J-beta primer mix together with a sample-barcoded 5' primer, a second PCR was run for roughly 7 to 11 cycles. Each of the samples gave a minimum of 2.5 million paired-end reads that contained CDR3. TCRdb recomputed calls from the 5' RACE reads with MiXCR, one row per CDR3 protein. The repertoire holds some 1.4 million distinct CDR3 sequences, 40% to 50% seen once, with less than 8% in the top ten. V shed 7 bases and J shed 2 bases, with 10 bases lying between them. CDR3 length equals 13 residues. The data were obtained in a study of blood T cells in healthy people across ages.

Sequencing was done on a sample of blood. The V call is TRBV12-3 or TRBV12-4, the J call TRBJ2-3; D gene unclear. This clonotype was obtained from a woman aged 18-35 years in good health. DNA of the CDR3: TGTGCCAGCACAAAGATCGCCACAGATACGCAGTATTTT. The encoded protein is CASTKIATDTQYF.